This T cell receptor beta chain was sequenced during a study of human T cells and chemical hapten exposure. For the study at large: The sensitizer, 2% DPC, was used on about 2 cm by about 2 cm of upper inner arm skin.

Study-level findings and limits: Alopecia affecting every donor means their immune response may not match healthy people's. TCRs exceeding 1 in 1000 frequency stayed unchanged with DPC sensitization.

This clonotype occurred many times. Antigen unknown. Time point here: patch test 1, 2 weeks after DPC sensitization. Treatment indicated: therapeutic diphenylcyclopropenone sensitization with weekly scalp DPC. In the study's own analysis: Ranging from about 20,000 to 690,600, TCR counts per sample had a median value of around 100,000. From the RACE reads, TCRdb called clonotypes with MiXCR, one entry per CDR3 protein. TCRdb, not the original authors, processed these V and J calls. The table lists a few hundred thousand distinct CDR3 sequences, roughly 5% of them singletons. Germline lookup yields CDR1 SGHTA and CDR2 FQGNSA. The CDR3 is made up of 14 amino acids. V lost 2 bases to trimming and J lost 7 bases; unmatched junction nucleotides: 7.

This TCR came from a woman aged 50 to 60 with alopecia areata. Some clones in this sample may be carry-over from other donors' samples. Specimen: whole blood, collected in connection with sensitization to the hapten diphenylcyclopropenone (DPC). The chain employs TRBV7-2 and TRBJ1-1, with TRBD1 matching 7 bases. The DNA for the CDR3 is TGTGCCAGCAGCTTAACTGCGGACAGGATTGAAGCTTTCTTT. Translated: CASSLTADRIEAFF. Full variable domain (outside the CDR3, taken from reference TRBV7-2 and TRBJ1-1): GAGVSQSPSNKVTEKGKDVELRCDPISGHTALYWYRQSLGQGLEFLIYFQGNSAPDKSGLPSDRFSAERTGGSVSTLTIQRTQQEDSAVYLCASSLTADRIEAFFGQGTRLTVV.